The present entry profiles one T cell receptor (beta chain) with its context. These data come from a study of OX40 agonist ivuxolimab in advanced cancers. Sequencing was performed with immunoSEQ multiplex PCR; in TCRdb, only in-frame clones are kept and a portion is missing. The data hold 3,100 or so clones, with about 80% observed a single time. The CDR3 covers 11 residues. Trimming took off 2 bases at V and 7 bases at J, with 6 bases between the two ends. The input for sequencing was CD4+ or CD8+ T cells sorted from blood, taken in a trial of the OX40 agonist ivuxolimab. The rearrangement uses TRBV5-7 and TRBJ1-1; no clear D. TRBV5-7 is labeled an ORF, and its function is uncertain. The receptor's source is an adult with an advanced solid tumor such as melanoma, head and neck, liver or kidney cancer. The CDR3 DNA sequence: TGTGCCAGCAGCTTATTGGGTGAAGCTTTCTTT. Its protein product is CASSLLGEAFF.